This T cell receptor (beta chain) was found in a study of Graves' ophthalmopathy and Graves' hyperthyroidism. General study results and limits: This model predicted ophthalmopathy progression (sensitivity approximately 68%, specificity about 72%). The 13-signature model separated ophthalmopathy from stable hyperthyroidism at 85% to 90% sensitivity and almost 83% specificity.

There are many counts of this clonotype. Antigen specificity is unknown. The CDR3 is 16 residues long. Germline lookup yields CDR1 MNHNS and CDR2 SASEGT. Trimming stripped 6 bases from V and 4 bases from J, with 19 bases between. Recruitment covered hyperthyroidism patients aged 18 to 65 whose new diagnosis was of under 2 months' duration. If patients had other autoimmune diseases, uncontrolled infections, pregnancy or lactation, they were excluded. As the template, RNA transcripts were used to amplify TCR beta CDR3 regions. RT-PCR in the first round used HTBI primers; a second-round multiplex PCR followed. TCRdb re-analysed the multiplex PCR reads in MiXCR, keeping a single row per CDR3 protein. This table holds hundreds of thousands of distinct CDR3 sequences, 22% found once.

The J gene is TRBJ1-5, the V gene TRBV6-1, with D unclear. This receptor was obtained from a woman aged 18-29 years with stable Graves' hyperthyroidism. Some clones in this sample may be carry-over from other donors' samples. The sequencing sample was made of peripheral blood. The CDR3 spells CASRADNLAKNQPQHF. The CDR3 DNA sequence: TGTGCCAGCAGGGCCGACAATCTCGCCAAAAATCAGCCCCAGCATTTT.